This T cell receptor beta chain is from a study of CD8 T cells in Susac syndrome. Random hexamers primed reverse transcription of about 0.5 to 1 ug RNA. MiXCR was run by TCRdb on the immunoSEQ multiplex PCR reads, yielding one entry per CDR3 protein. The sample carries roughly 200,000 distinct CDR3 sequences, 85% to 95% recorded once. The sequence was collected from a human donor with Susac syndrome. The sample taken for sequencing was CD4+ T cells from PBMCs.

Here the CDR3 reads CASSFTGPGTGELFF. As DNA, the CDR3 is TGTGCCAGCAGCTTTACGGGGCCAGGGACCGGGGAGCTGTTTTTT. This rearrangement joins TRBV5-6 to TRBJ2-2; D may correspond to TRBD1 or TRBD2 (5 bases each). Looked up from germline, CDR1 is SGHDT and CDR2 is YYEEEE. The CDR3 is 15 amino acids. V dropped 2 bases and J dropped 5 bases, with 13 bases sitting between them.